This T cell receptor (beta chain) was observed in a study of T cells in Graves' hyperthyroidism and ophthalmopathy. PBMCs stemmed from 10 ml fresh peripheral blood. The CDR3 loop spans 13 amino acids. From germline, CDR1 is SEHNR and CDR2 FQNEAQ (reference sequence). V lost 4 bases and J lost 1, with 7 bases in between. This clonotype was seen ten or more times. The antigen is unknown. Study-level results: By a 13 V-J model, ophthalmopathy was set apart from stable hyperthyroidism. Researchers found most expanded thyroid clonotypes above 0.001 in blood as well. For ophthalmopathy, model prediction preceded onset by a median roughly 6.5 months.

Regions amplified from RNA transcripts were the TCR beta CDR3 regions. When the TCR CDR3 underwent first-round RT-PCR, the HTBI primer set was used. MiXCR was run by TCRdb on the multiplex PCR reads, yielding one entry per CDR3 protein. The sample lists roughly 290,000 distinct CDR3 sequences, 15% to 20% seen once, with roughly 53% in the top ten. The V call is TRBV7-9, the J call TRBJ1-1, with D tentatively TRBD1 (6 bases). Sequenced: blood. The sequence derives from a woman aged 55 to 70 with Graves' ophthalmopathy. The CDR3 DNA sequence: TGTGCCAGCAGCTGGACAGAGAACACTGAAGCTTTCTTT. This encodes CASSWTENTEAFF. The full variable domain, completed using reference TRBV7-9 and TRBJ1-1, is DTGVSQNPRHKITKRGQNVTFRCDPISEHNRLYWYRQTLGQGPEFLTYFQNEAQLEKSRLLSDRFSAERPKGSFSTLEIQRTEQGDSAMYLCASSWTENTEAFFGQGTRLTVV.